The subject of this entry is one T cell receptor beta chain. This record belongs to a study of blood T cell repertoires in COVID-19. The J segment lost 4 bases and the V segment lost 3 bases, leaving 6 bases of the junction unmatched. CDR1 and CDR2 (germline): LGHNA, YSLEER. The CDR3 has 15 residues. Assay: immunoSEQ multiplex PCR; the TCRdb copy retains only in-frame clones and omits some. Here the sample spans about 370,000 clones, more than 80% being singletons. The chain joins TRBV4-3 to TRBJ1-1; 9 bases are a match to TRBD1. The specimen sequenced was peripheral blood. This sequence originates from a woman in her 30s with COVID-19, enrolled during active disease. This CDR3 reads CASSQPGQGFTEAFF. The CDR3 nucleotides read TGCGCCAGCAGCCAGCCGGGACAGGGTTTCACTGAAGCTTTCTTT.